Below are 8 T cell receptor beta chains sequenced from a single sample in a study of human T cells and chemical hapten exposure. TCRdb called the RACE reads again in MiXCR, with one record for every CDR3 protein. The sample includes fewer than 300,000 distinct CDR3 sequences, around 7% of them seen just once. Regarding time point: pre-sensitization, week 0. Treatment described: therapeutic diphenylcyclopropenone sensitization with weekly scalp DPC. The material was whole blood, obtained in connection with sensitization to the hapten diphenylcyclopropenone (DPC). These receptors were collected from a man younger than 30 with alopecia areata. Some clones in this sample may be carry-over from other donors' samples.

As to this clonotype: A read error may account for a junction end that differs from germline. The V call is TRBV4-1, the J call TRBJ2-7; 7 nucleotides line up with TRBD1. The CDR3 is made up of 13 amino acids. The germline V gene encodes CDR1 MGHRA and CDR2 YSYEKL. CDR3 loop: CASSQESGQVLDF. The CDR3 DNA reads TGCGCCAGCAGCCAAGAATCCGGACAGGTTTTGGACTTC.

V is TRBV12-3 or TRBV12-4 and J is TRBJ1-5; TRBD1 matches 7 bases. V was pared by 10 bases and J by 7 bases, with 10 bases of the junction left unmatched. CDR3 length equals 13 residues. The CDR3 loop reads CAIKGAGRQPQHF. The CDR3 DNA is TGTGCCATCAAGGGGGCAGGGCGGCAGCCCCAGCATTTT.

This clonotype has a handful of counts. The chain joins TRBV10-1 to TRBJ2-4; D gene uncertain. Looked up from germline, CDR1 is WNHNN and CDR2 is SYGVQD (reference sequence). With 0 bases removed from V and 5 bases from J, the gap between germline ends came to 5 bases. The CDR3 runs to 13 residues. The CDR3 region is CASSESGQNIQYF. The CDR3 DNA sequence: TGCGCCAGCAGTGAGTCCGGACAAAACATTCAGTACTTC.

This clonotype was seen a handful of times. The chain has TRBV29-1 and TRBJ2-4; D is perhaps TRBD1 (5 bases). V was cut by 4 bases and J by 0 bases, with 16 bases left in between. This CDR3 region has 16 residues. Germline V gene data show CDR1 as SQVTM and CDR2 as ANQGSEA. CDR3 protein: CSVGGELDIAKNIQYF. Here the CDR3 DNA reads TGCAGCGTTGGAGGAGAACTGGACATAGCCAAAAACATTCAGTACTTC.

The gene calls are TRBV21-1 and TRBJ2-5; the table calls TRBD1, which could not be checked here. TRBV21-1 is annotated as a pseudogene. CDR3 length: 16 residues. The CDR3 reads CASSNNKDSEQETQYF. CDR3 DNA sequence: TGTGCCAGCAGCAACAACAAGGACAGCGAACAAGAGACCCAGTACTTC.

This clonotype was counted ten times or more. V is TRBV7-3 and J is TRBJ1-5; D ambiguous. Trimming stripped 5 bases from V and 5 bases from J, with 10 bases between. The CDR3 is 13 amino acids. Germline values: CDR1 SGHTA, CDR2 FQGTGA. The CDR3 coding sequence is TGTGCCAGCAGCCTGACAAGCGATCAGCCCCAGCATTTT. It specifies CASSLTSDQPQHF.

This clonotype was seen many times. The chain combines TRBV7-9 with TRBJ1-1; 7 bases are a match to TRBD1. CDR3 length: 17 amino acids. Germline V lookup: CDR1 SEHNR, CDR2 FQNEAQ (reference sequence). V dropped 4 bases and J dropped 4; count of bases not matched to a gene: 15. CDR3 loop: CASSSWGRGRVSTEAFF. In DNA form, the CDR3 reads TGTGCCAGCAGCTCCTGGGGGAGGGGGCGCGTCAGCACTGAAGCTTTCTTT.

This clonotype occurred many times. The rearrangement uses TRBV7-2 and TRBJ1-3; D is possibly TRBD1 (5 bases). This CDR3 is built from 11 residues. Germline-derived CDR1 and CDR2 are SGHTA and FQGNSA. The V end was cut by 0 bases, the J end by 14 bases, with 8 bases between. The CDR3 nucleotides are TGTGCCAGCAGCTTAGCCAGGGAAGTATATTTT. Its translation: CASSLAREVYF. Looking up the rest from reference TRBV7-2 and TRBJ1-3 gives the full variable domain: GAGVSQSPSNKVTEKGKDVELRCDPISGHTALYWYRQSLGQGLEFLIYFQGNSAPDKSGLPSDRFSAERTGGSVSTLTIQRTQQEDSAVYLCASSLAREVYFGEGSWLTVV.